The 13 T cell receptor beta chains in this list originate from one sample, sequenced in a study of graft-versus-host responses after intestinal transplantation. TCRdb's copy holds only in-frame clones and misses some; the assay was immunoSEQ multiplex PCR. The sample has 21,000 or so clones; roughly 89% are singletons. Sequences were derived from PBMCs, sampled 65 to 70 days after intestinal transplantation. Source of these receptors: a human patient who received an intestinal transplant, so some T cells may come from the graft donor.

The chain combines TRBV19 with TRBJ1-4; TRBD1 is a possible D gene (6 bases). V lost 5 bases and J 8 bases, leaving 18 bases between the germline ends. The CDR3 totals 15 residues. Germline V gives CDR1 LNHDA, CDR2 SQIVND (reference sequence). The DNA for the CDR3 is TGTGCCAGTAGTGCTTCCGGGGGGGGCGGCGAAAAACTGTTTTTT. It yields the protein CASSASGGGGEKLFF.

The chain links TRBV14 to TRBJ2-2, with a possible D match to TRBD1 (5 bases). Germline values: CDR1 SGHDN, CDR2 FVKESK. V shed 2 bases and J shed 12 bases, with 10 bases lying between them. This CDR3 region has 12 residues. The CDR3 sequence is CASSQYAGKLFF. In DNA form, the CDR3 reads TGTGCCAGCAGCCAATACGCAGGGAAGCTGTTTTTT.

This clone appeared once. This chain's CDR3 is CASSLVVVGAGGKETQYF. The CDR3 DNA is TGTGCCAGCAGCTTAGTAGTAGTTGGAGCGGGGGGGAAGGAGACCCAGTACTTC. V usage is TRBV11-2 and J usage is TRBJ2-5; 10 bases are a match to TRBD2. With V trimmed by 1 base and J by 5 bases, 13 bases remained unmatched. Germline V gives CDR1 SGHAT, CDR2 FQNNGV. This CDR3 has 18 amino acids.

This clone occurred once. The J gene is TRBJ1-1, the V gene TRBV6-5, with D unresolved. With 6 bases removed from V and 10 bases from J, the gap between germline ends came to 12 bases. There are 11 residues in the CDR3. CDR1 is MNHEY and CDR2 is SVGAGI in the germline V gene. DNA for the CDR3: TGTGCCAGCAGGCCGACCCCCCGAGCTTTCTTT. Residues: CASRPTPRAFF.

The rearrangement links TRBV4-3 to TRBJ1-6; D unresolved. Germline assignment: CDR1 LGHNA and CDR2 YSLEER. V lost 0 bases and J 0 bases, leaving 9 bases between the germline ends. The CDR3 covers 17 residues. CDR3 bases: TGCGCCAGCAGCCAAGATTGGACCAGCTCCTATAATTCACCCCTCCACTTT. It yields the protein CASSQDWTSSYNSPLHF.

This clone was seen only a few times. The chain carries TRBV11-2 and TRBJ2-7; a possible D gene is TRBD1 (5 bases). This CDR3 contains 14 residues. V lost 0 bases, J lost 3 bases, and 9 bases lay in between. CDR1 is SGHAT and CDR2 is FQNNGV in the germline V gene. CDR3 DNA: TGTGCCAGCAGCTTAGACAGGGTAGGCTACGAGCAGTACTTC. Amino acid sequence: CASSLDRVGYEQYF.

The CDR3 nucleotides read TGTGCCAGCAGCTTACAGGGATCGAACACTGAAGCTTTCTTT. Its translation: CASSLQGSNTEAFF. V gene TRBV7-6 combines with J gene TRBJ1-1, with a weak D call TRBD1 (5 bases). Trimming removed 2 bases at V and 1 base at J, with 8 bases between. The CDR3 has 14 residues. Germline-derived CDR1 and CDR2 are SGHVS and FNYEAQ.

This chain joins TRBV19 and TRBJ1-6, with D possibly matching TRBD1 (5 bases). V was trimmed by 1 base and J by 0 bases, leaving 10 bases between them. The CDR3 totals 17 residues. Germline loops: CDR1 LNHDA, CDR2 SQIVND (reference sequence). The DNA for the CDR3 is TGTGCCAGTAGTATAGCGGGGAGGGGCTCCTATAATTCACCCCTCCACTTT. Translation: CASSIAGRGSYNSPLHF. The full variable domain, completed using reference TRBV19 and TRBJ1-6, is DGGITQSPKYLFRKEGQNVTLSCEQNLNHDAMYWYRQDPGQGLRLIYYSQIVNDFQKGDIAEGYSVSREKKESFPLTVTSAQKNPTAFYLCASSIAGRGSYNSPLHFGNGTRLTVT.

The chain recombines TRBV30 with TRBJ1-2, with a possible D match to TRBD1 (6 bases). Between the trimmed V and J ends, which lost 0 bases and 4 bases, there was a span of 12 bases. Germline assignment: CDR1 GTSNPN and CDR2 SVGIG (reference sequence). The CDR3 is made up of 14 amino acids. CDR3 protein: CAWSVGWGAYGYTF. The DNA of the CDR3 is TGTGCCTGGAGTGTAGGGTGGGGGGCCTATGGCTACACCTTC.

J is TRBJ1-2 and V is TRBV7-9; D perhaps matches TRBD1 (6 bases). This CDR3 region has 13 residues. Germline assignment: CDR1 SEHNR and CDR2 FQNEAQ (reference sequence). Trimming left V 7 bases short and J 8 bases short, with 17 bases between. In DNA form, the CDR3 reads TGTGCCAGCATCCCTTCCGCCGGGGGCGGCTACACCTTC. Its translation is CASIPSAGGGYTF.

The V gene is TRBV30, the J gene TRBJ1-1; 7 bases are shared with TRBD1. The CDR3 is 14 amino acids. Unmatched junction bases numbered 4, after V lost 3 bases and J lost 0 bases. Germline V gene lookup returns CDR1 GTSNPN and CDR2 SVGIG (reference sequence). Here the CDR3 reads CAWSPTGLNTEAFF. In DNA, the CDR3 is TGTGCCTGGAGCCCGACAGGGCTGAACACTGAAGCTTTCTTT.

The chain couples TRBV6-1 to TRBJ1-1, with D possibly matching TRBD1 (5 bases). V was clipped by 3 bases and J by 3 bases, with 11 bases between them. The V gene's germline CDR1 is MNHNS and CDR2 SASEGT. CDR3 length: 14 amino acids. For the CDR3, the DNA is TGTGCCAGCAGTGAGCGGCAGGGCTACACTGAAGCTTTCTTT. Amino acid sequence: CASSERQGYTEAFF.

Note on this clone: This likely comes from a read error, as the CDR3 has no conserved phenylalanine or tryptophan at its end. The DNA is omitted, as the CDR3 cannot be located on it reliably, and the CDR3 follows TCRdb's listing. This chain connects TRBV2 to TRBJ2-3. Germline values: CDR1 SNHLY, CDR2 FYNNEI. The CDR3 is 10 amino acids long, termini counted. CDR3 protein: CASTWDGSWG.